The rows below give T cell receptor beta chains drawn from one sample of a study of spatial heterogeneity in lung cancer. TCRdb used MiXCR to reprocess the 5' RACE reads, holding one entry per CDR3 protein. This sample has more than 20,000 distinct CDR3 sequences; around 13% occur once, and the top ten carry around 25%. The material was PBMCs, obtained at surgery. The receptors originated from a female donor with early-stage non-small cell lung cancer. The CDR3 runs from the conserved cysteine through the conserved F or W. The order of the fields is V gene, clone size, D gene, J gene, CDR3 DNA, CDR3 protein. The D gene is left open where the match is weak. Clone size is shown for a subset of rows, as once, few, many or a class of expanded clone.

TRBV2,many,-,TRBJ1-1,TGTGCCAGCACCGGGCCTACGAGCACTGAAGCTTTCTTT,CASTGPTSTEAFF
TRBV4-3,many,-,TRBJ1-2,TGCGCCAGCAGCCACTCAGGGGATGGCTACACCTTC,CASSHSGDGYTF
TRBV28,many,-,TRBJ2-2,TGTGCCAGCAATCGCGATCCGTGGACCGGGGAGCTGTTTTTT,CASNRDPWTGELFF
TRBV7-3,many,-,TRBJ2-1,TGTGCCAGCAGCCCCCAGACAGATCCTAATGAGCAGTTCTTC,CASSPQTDPNEQFF
TRBV7-2,many,-,TRBJ1-1,TGTGCCAGCACCCTGAACACTGAAGCTTTCTTT,CASTLNTEAFF
TRBV18,many,TRBD1,TRBJ2-3,TGTGCCAGCTCACCTGTCTCCGGGACAGGGGGCGCTTCGGATACGCAGTATTTT,CASSPVSGTGGASDTQYF
TRBV7-8,-,-,TRBJ2-1,TGTGCCAGCAGCCTCGTAGAGGCCTACAATGAGCAGTTCTTC,CASSLVEAYNEQFF
TRBV7-9,many,-,TRBJ1-1,TGTGCCAGCAGCTCCTTAGGCCAAGCTTTCTTT,CASSSLGQAFF
TRBV11-3,many,TRBD1,TRBJ2-7,TGTGCCAGCAGCCAGACAGGGTTCAACGAGCAGTACTTC,CASSQTGFNEQYF
TRBV28,few,TRBD2,TRBJ2-1,TGTGCCAGCAGTCACGGGGGGGCCTCGGGCTCCTACAATGAGCAGTTCTTC,CASSHGGASGSYNEQFF
TRBV7-2,-,-,TRBJ1-2,TGTGCCAGCAGCTTAGCGGGAGACTATGGCTACACCTTC,CASSLAGDYGYTF
TRBV19,many,-,TRBJ1-5,TGTGCCAGTAGTACCTCACGGGACGCCGCGTACAATCAGCCCCAGCATTTT,CASSTSRDAAYNQPQHF
TRBV7-8,-,-,TRBJ1-4,TGTGCCAGCAGCTTAAGGTTGAGGGGACGGGAAAAACTGTTTTTT,CASSLRLRGREKLFF
TRBV28,many,-,TRBJ1-1,TGTGCCAGCAGTAACCCAGGGGTCCAAAACACTGAAGCTTTCTTT,CASSNPGVQNTEAFF
TRBV12-3/TRBV12-4,many,-,TRBJ2-1,TGTGCCAGCAGTTTCAGGCCCAATGAGCAGTTCTTC,CASSFRPNEQFF
TRBV29-1,many,TRBD1,TRBJ1-1,TGCAGCGCTAGGACAGGGAGGGGAGCTTTCTTT,CSARTGRGAFF
TRBV7-3,many,-,TRBJ2-1,TGTGCCAGCAGCTTATGGGCGGACAATGAGCAGTTCTTC,CASSLWADNEQFF
TRBV18,-,TRBD2,TRBJ2-7,TGTGCCAGCTCACCACAACCGGGACTATTACCCTACGAGCAGTACTTC,CASSPQPGLLPYEQYF
TRBV7-9,few,TRBD1,TRBJ1-4,TGTGCCAGCAGCATTCAGACAGGGGGTAATGAAAAACTGTTTTTT,CASSIQTGGNEKLFF
TRBV6-5,many,TRBD2,TRBJ2-3,TGTGCCAGCATCCCCAGCGGGAGGTCTTGGTTTAGCACAGATACGCAGTATTTT,CASIPSGRSWFSTDTQYF
TRBV27,many,TRBD2,TRBJ2-1,TGTGCCAGCCTCTCGCTGGCTAGCGGAGACAATGAGCAGTTCTTC,CASLSLASGDNEQFF
TRBV28,many,-,TRBJ1-1,TGTGCCAGCAGTTTGAAAGGAGAAGCTTTCTTT,CASSLKGEAFF
TRBV13,many,-,TRBJ1-2,TGTGCCAGCAGCTTAGGAGATTATGGCTACACCTTC,CASSLGDYGYTF
TRBV5-1,many,TRBD2,TRBJ2-2,TGCGCCAGCAGGAGACTAGCGGGGGGCCAGAACACCGGGGAGCTGTTTTTT,CASRRLAGGQNTGELFF
TRBV30,many,-,TRBJ2-5,TGTGCCTGGAGTGTAGGGGCGGACCCACAAGAGACCCAGTACTTC,CAWSVGADPQETQYF
TRBV2,many,TRBD2,TRBJ2-3,TGTGCCAGCAGTGTCGAAAGCGGGAGGGCGGTAGATACGCAGTATTTT,CASSVESGRAVDTQYF
TRBV7-8,medium-sized,TRBD1,TRBJ1-4,TGTGCCAGCAGCATAGGACAGGAGGAAAAACTGTTTTTT,CASSIGQEEKLFF
TRBV7-2,many,TRBD2,TRBJ2-1,TGTGCCATCGCGGGACTAGCGGGCCGGAGCTCCTACAATGAGCAGTTCTTC,CAIAGLAGRSSYNEQFF
TRBV2,many,-,TRBJ1-3,TGTGCCAGCAAATGGACGGATAGCTCTGGAAACACCATATATTTT,CASKWTDSSGNTIYF
TRBV7-9,-,-,TRBJ2-7,TGTGCCAGCAGCCCAGGCGCCGGAACCTACGAGCAGTACTTC,CASSPGAGTYEQYF
TRBV20-1,few,-,TRBJ2-1,TGCAGTGCTAGCGTGAGGTACAATGAGCAGTTCTTC,CSASVRYNEQFF
TRBV7-2,few,-,TRBJ2-2,TGTGCCAGCAGCACCCCGCGGACCACCGGGGAGCTGTTTTTT,CASSTPRTTGELFF
TRBV6-6,many,-,TRBJ2-5,TGTGCCAGCAGCCAACGACCGGGCCCTGGGGGGGAGACCCAGTACTTC,CASSQRPGPGGETQYF
TRBV28,many,TRBD1,TRBJ1-5,TGTGCCAGCAGTCGGTCGGGACAGGGATACCAGCCCCAGCATTTT,CASSRSGQGYQPQHF
TRBV3-1,-,-,TRBJ1-2,TGTGCCAGCAGCCAACGCAACCGGCACAGGGCCCCGAGCTATGGCTACACCTTC,CASSQRNRHRAPSYGYTF
TRBV28,-,-,TRBJ1-6,TGTGCCAGCAGTTCCGGACCGTATAATTCACCCCTCCACTTT,CASSSGPYNSPLHF
TRBV4-1,many,TRBD1,TRBJ1-5,TGCGCCAGCAGCCAGACCAGGGGGCGAAGCAATCAGCCCCAGCATTTT,CASSQTRGRSNQPQHF